Listed below are T cell receptor beta chains from one sample, sequenced in a study of regulatory T cells in long-lasting Graves disease. MiXCR, applied by TCRdb to the multiplex PCR reads, yields one record per CDR3 protein. Among a few hundred thousand distinct CDR3 sequences, around 21% were seen once, and the ten largest hold 14%. The sample consisted of peripheral blood mononuclear cells (PBMCs), taken at new diagnosis, from a patient treated with antithyroid drugs. These receptors all come from a female donor with Graves disease. Both conserved end residues are trimmed from each CDR3. A D gene is named only where the DNA matches it firmly.

v_gene: TRBV6-2/TRBV6-3; d_gene: TRBD1; j_gene: TRBJ2-7; CDR3aa: ASSPGTGETYEQY
v_gene: TRBV28; d_gene: TRBD1; j_gene: TRBJ1-5; CDR3aa: ASNLSGASTGLNQPQH
v_gene: TRBV20-1; d_gene: .; j_gene: TRBJ2-1; CDR3aa: SARDPNPNEQF
v_gene: TRBV24-1; d_gene: TRBD2; j_gene: TRBJ2-1; CDR3aa: ATSVTSGRGNEQF
v_gene: TRBV5-6; d_gene: .; j_gene: TRBJ2-3; CDR3aa: ASSFATATDTQY
v_gene: TRBV2; d_gene: TRBD1; j_gene: TRBJ2-7; CDR3aa: ASKEVGTGSYEQY
v_gene: TRBV19; d_gene: .; j_gene: TRBJ1-1; CDR3aa: ATRGPEAF
v_gene: TRBV4-2; d_gene: .; j_gene: TRBJ1-6; CDR3aa: ASSQDQTGGKNSPLH
v_gene: TRBV10-1; d_gene: TRBD1; j_gene: TRBJ1-1; CDR3aa: ASSETGGPLNTEAF
v_gene: TRBV7-8; d_gene: .; j_gene: TRBJ1-5; CDR3aa: ASSLGSGLQPQH
v_gene: TRBV4-1; d_gene: .; j_gene: TRBJ1-2; CDR3aa: ASSQDGRDGYT
v_gene: TRBV7-2; d_gene: TRBD2; j_gene: TRBJ2-7; CDR3aa: ASSFGGSGSWEQY
v_gene: TRBV12-3/TRBV12-4; d_gene: .; j_gene: TRBJ2-1; CDR3aa: ASSFSFGGSLNEQF
v_gene: TRBV19; d_gene: .; j_gene: TRBJ1-5; CDR3aa: ASTPRRTNQPQH
v_gene: TRBV28; d_gene: TRBD2; j_gene: TRBJ2-3; CDR3aa: ASSSDLAGHTDTQY
v_gene: TRBV7-9; d_gene: .; j_gene: TRBJ2-7; CDR3aa: ASSSDPYEQY
v_gene: TRBV7-2; d_gene: TRBD2; j_gene: TRBJ2-3; CDR3aa: ASRAGGLADTQY
v_gene: TRBV27; d_gene: .; j_gene: TRBJ2-2; CDR3aa: ASSVSFRTGELF
v_gene: TRBV6-2/TRBV6-3; d_gene: .; j_gene: TRBJ1-1; CDR3aa: AIGPGLTIPMLQNTEAF